This TCR beta chain was sequenced in a study of blood T cell repertoires in COVID-19. About the research overall: Sites across the United States, Italy and Spain contributed samples from acute and convalescent COVID-19. Sources were T cells, B-cell-depleted T cells, or PBMCs; the material itself was cDNA or gDNA.

Germline CDR1 reads SGHDN; CDR2 reads FVKESK. The CDR3 consists of 14 residues. V shed 4 bases and J shed 5 bases, with 14 bases lying between them. Under the authors' procedure: Estimates of nucleated cell counts were drawn from the amplification of reference gene primers. Measured with immunoSEQ multiplex PCR; TCRdb has only the in-frame clones, and not every one. V, J and clone size derive from that table, while D and trimming were established from the DNA sequence. This sample has 180,000 or so clones; 88% occur once, and the top ten carry 1.5% to 2%. The chain recombines TRBV14 with TRBJ1-2, with unresolved D. Specimen: peripheral blood. This TCR came from a man younger than 35 with active or convalescent COVID-19. CDR3 nucleotides: TGTGCCAGCAGCCCTCTCCTCGCAGGTTATGGCTACACCTTC. Its protein is CASSPLLAGYGYTF.